This TCR beta chain was observed in a study of vaccination and CD4 T cells after COVID-19. Study information: Convalescent donors: six male, four female; seven Caucasian, two Asian, one multiracial, two Hispanic. Researchers treated cells with overlapping spike peptides taken from SARS-CoV-2, HCoV-NL63, HCoV-OC43 and HCoV-229E. General study findings and limits: Sampling was limited to relatively few convalescent patients, with no early post-infection timepoints studied.

Time point reported: late sampling 161 to 241 days after vaccination in a few convalescent patients. Indicated treatment: roughly nine-day PBMC culture with coronavirus spike peptide pools or control peptides (ViraFEST assay). On this clonotype: Its target is unknown.

V was clipped by 10 bases and J by 2 bases, with 12 bases between them. The CDR3 totals 12 residues. Germline V gene sequence: CDR1 WNHNN, CDR2 SYGVQD (reference sequence). An Oncomine TCR Beta short-read assay was used to sequence the DNA from cultured CD4+ T cells. MiXCR was run by TCRdb on the PCR reads, yielding one entry per CDR3 protein. The sample carries about 22,000 distinct CDR3 sequences, 35% to 45% recorded once. This sequence originates from a human donor who had recovered from COVID-19. Material: CD4+ T cells from blood, cultured in vitro, obtained about 7 months after SARS-CoV-2 vaccination. The V call is TRBV10-1, the J call TRBJ2-7; unclear D gene. CDR3 sequence: CAKPTAAYEQYF. Written as DNA, the CDR3 is TGCGCCAAGCCGACGGCGGCCTACGAGCAGTACTTC.